This TCR beta chain came from a study of OX40 agonist ivuxolimab in advanced cancers. General observations from the study: Compared with others, partial responders at 0.1-3.0 mg/kg displayed clonal expansion among the lowest. No antigen was identified for the clonally expanded peripheral T cells.

V dropped 2 bases and J dropped 8 bases, with 9 bases sitting between them. Looked up from germline, CDR1 is SEHNR and CDR2 is FQNEAQ (reference sequence). This CDR3 contains 13 residues. The data were produced by immunoSEQ multiplex PCR, yet TCRdb's version contains in-frame clones alone and is incomplete. This repertoire shows roughly 60,000 clones, approximately 90% found once; its top ten account for 0.35% to 0.55%. For this clone: Its antigen is as yet unknown.

The chain carries TRBV7-9 and TRBJ2-2, with D unclear. This clonotype originated in an adult with an advanced solid tumor such as melanoma, head and neck, liver or kidney cancer. The material was CD4+ or CD8+ T cells sorted from blood, obtained in a trial of the OX40 agonist ivuxolimab. CDR3 region: CASSLLITGELFF. CDR3 DNA: TGTGCCAGCAGCTTACTCATTACTGGGGAGCTGTTTTTT.